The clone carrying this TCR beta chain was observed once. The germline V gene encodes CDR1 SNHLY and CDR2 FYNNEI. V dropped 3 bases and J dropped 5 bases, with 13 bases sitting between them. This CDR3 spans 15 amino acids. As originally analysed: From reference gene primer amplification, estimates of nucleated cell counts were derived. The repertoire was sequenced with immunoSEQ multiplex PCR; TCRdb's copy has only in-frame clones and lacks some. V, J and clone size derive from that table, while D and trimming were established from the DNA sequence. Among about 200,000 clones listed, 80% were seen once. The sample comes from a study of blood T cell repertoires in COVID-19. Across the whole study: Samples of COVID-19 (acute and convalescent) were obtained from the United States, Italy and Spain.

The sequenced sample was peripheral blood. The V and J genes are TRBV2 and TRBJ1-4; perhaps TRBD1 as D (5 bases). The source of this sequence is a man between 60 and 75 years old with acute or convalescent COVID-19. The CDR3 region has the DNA TGTGCCAGCAGTGAGGTGGGGGGACCCAATGAAAAACTGTTTTTT. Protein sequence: CASSEVGGPNEKLFF.